Listed below are T cell receptor beta chains from one sample, sequenced in a study of blood T cell repertoires in COVID-19. Only in-frame clones appear in the TCRdb table, and some are missing; sequencing was by immunoSEQ multiplex PCR. The sample lists roughly 430,000 clones, nearly 90% occurring once. Sample: PBMCs or T cells enriched from blood (not recorded which). The receptors stem from a woman between 18 and 29 years old who had been exposed to COVID-19. The CDR3 runs from the conserved cysteine through the conserved F or W. The order of the fields is J gene, D gene, V gene, CDR3 DNA, CDR3 protein. D genes are given only for firm matches.

TRBJ1-3 . TRBV28 TGTGCCAGCAGGGGGGGGTCCTCTGGAAACACCATATATTTT CASRGGSSGNTIYF
TRBJ2-7 TRBD1 TRBV5-1 TGCGCCAGCAGCTTACAGGGGGGCTTAACCTACGAGCAGTACTTC CASSLQGGLTYEQYF
TRBJ2-3 . TRBV5-1 TGCGCCAGCAGCTTGGAGGCGGCAACAGATACGCAGTATTTT CASSLEAATDTQYF
TRBJ2-5 TRBD2 TRBV3-1/TRBV3-2 TGTGCCAGCAGCCATCGGACTAGCGGGGGTCAAGAGACCCAGTACTTC CASSHRTSGGQETQYF
TRBJ2-1 TRBD2 TRBV10-3 TGTGCCATCAGGGAGACTAGCGGCTCCCACAATGAGCAGTTCTTC CAIRETSGSHNEQFF
TRBJ1-2 TRBD1 TRBV28 TGTGCCAGCAGTTTATGGGCAGGGGGTGACTATGGCTACACCTTC CASSLWAGGDYGYTF
TRBJ2-1 TRBD1 TRBV2 TGTGCCAGCAGACCATCCGGGACAGGGTTGGGCAATGAGCAGTTCTTC CASRPSGTGLGNEQFF
TRBJ1-1 . TRBV27 TGTGCCAGCAGTTTCTCCTCAGGGCGGGGCTGGGGTGAAGCTTTCTTT CASSFSSGRGWGEAFF
TRBJ1-6 . TRBV11-2 TGTGCCAGCAGCCCCATGGGCTCACCCCTCCACTTT CASSPMGSPLHF
TRBJ2-2 . TRBV27 TGTGCCAGCACCATGACTAGAGCCGGGGAGCTGTTTTTT CASTMTRAGELFF
TRBJ2-1 TRBD2 TRBV7-3 TGTGCCAGCAGCTCTAGCGGGGGTTACTACAATGAGCAGTTCTTC CASSSSGGYYNEQFF
TRBJ2-3 . TRBV6-1 TGTGCCAGCAGTGAATGGAGCTCTAGCACAGATACGCAGTATTTT CASSEWSSSTDTQYF
TRBJ1-5 TRBD1 TRBV7-9 TGTGCCAGCAGCTTAAGTACAGGGGGAATCAATCAGCCCCAGCATTTT CASSLSTGGINQPQHF
TRBJ1-1 . TRBV6-6 TGTGCCAGCAGTTCGCAGGGCTCTGAAGCTTTCTTT CASSSQGSEAFF
TRBJ2-5 . TRBV5-1 TGCGCCAGCAGCCCGAGCTATCGCCAAGAGACCCAGTACTTC CASSPSYRQETQYF
TRBJ2-1 . TRBV11-2 TGTGCCAGCAGCTTAGAAAGGAGAAGCTCCTACAATGAGCAGTTCTTC CASSLERRSSYNEQFF